Listed here are 6 T cell receptor beta chains from one sample, sequenced in a study of T cells in Graves' hyperthyroidism and ophthalmopathy. TCR beta CDR3 regions were amplified from RNA transcripts. HTBI primers were employed in a first-round RT-PCR of the TCR CDR3. In TCRdb, the multiplex PCR reads were re-called with MiXCR into one record per CDR3 protein. The table lists approximately 400,000 distinct CDR3 sequences, roughly 14% of them singletons. Sequencing was performed on blood. These receptors came from a woman between 55 and 75 years old with Graves' hyperthyroidism.

The table lists this clonotype with a few counts. J is TRBJ2-7 and V is TRBV12-3 or TRBV12-4, with 9 bases matching TRBD2. The ends lost 6 bases at V and 2 bases at J; junction bases unmatched: 5. The length of the CDR3 is 14 residues. The CDR3 bases are TGTGCCAGCAGGATAGCGGGAGACCCCTACGAGCAGTACTTC. This gives the protein CASRIAGDPYEQYF.

On this clonotype: A much larger clone differs by one base, so this may be a read error. The CDR3 end shows no conserved phenylalanine or tryptophan, and so a read error is likely. CDR3 sequence (DNA): TGTGCCAGCATCCCGGGCCACCAGAACGCTGAAGCTTTCCTT. Amino acids: CASIPGHQNAEAFL. This chain connects TRBV28 to TRBJ1-1; D is uncertain. The CDR3 sequence is 14 residues long. In germline, CDR1 is MDHEN, CDR2 SYDVKM.

This clonotype has at least ten counts. The gene calls are TRBV3-1 and TRBJ2-1; 7 bases line up with TRBD2. Germline V gives CDR1 LGHDT, CDR2 YNNKEL (reference sequence). The CDR3 spans 14 residues. V was clipped by 6 bases and J by 10 bases; unmatched bases: 12. CDR3 residues: CASRGAGTRREQFF. In DNA, the CDR3 is TGTGCCAGCAGAGGAGCGGGAACCAGGAGAGAGCAGTTCTTC.

This rearrangement joins TRBV2 to TRBJ2-5; 12 bases align to TRBD2. Germline trimming cut 8 bases from V and 7 bases from J; bases unmatched to any gene: 8. Germline V gene lookup returns CDR1 SNHLY and CDR2 FYNNEI. The CDR3 consists of 14 residues. The CDR3 nucleotides are TGTGCCAGCGACAGTTCTAGCGGGGGGGGGACCCAGTACTTC. This encodes CASDSSSGGGTQYF.

The chain employs TRBV2 and TRBJ2-1, with 11 positions matching TRBD2. The CDR3 is 16 amino acids. Germline trimming cut 5 bases from V and 0 bases from J; bases unmatched to any gene: 3. CDR1 and CDR2 from the germline V gene are SNHLY and FYNNEI. Here the CDR3 reads CASSSTSGSSYNEQFF. The DNA for the CDR3 is TGTGCCAGCAGTTCTACTAGCGGGAGCTCCTACAATGAGCAGTTCTTC.

This clonotype was detected ten times or more. The rearrangement joins TRBV11-1 to TRBJ2-5; D remains unclear. The CDR3 sequence is 14 residues long. CDR1 and CDR2 from the germline V gene are SGHAT and FQDESV (reference sequence). The ends were cut back, 3 bases at V and 1 base at J, with 9 bases in the middle. CDR3 region: CASSLGGIQETQYF. In nucleotides, the CDR3 is TGTGCCAGCAGCTTGGGCGGTATCCAAGAGACCCAGTACTTC.